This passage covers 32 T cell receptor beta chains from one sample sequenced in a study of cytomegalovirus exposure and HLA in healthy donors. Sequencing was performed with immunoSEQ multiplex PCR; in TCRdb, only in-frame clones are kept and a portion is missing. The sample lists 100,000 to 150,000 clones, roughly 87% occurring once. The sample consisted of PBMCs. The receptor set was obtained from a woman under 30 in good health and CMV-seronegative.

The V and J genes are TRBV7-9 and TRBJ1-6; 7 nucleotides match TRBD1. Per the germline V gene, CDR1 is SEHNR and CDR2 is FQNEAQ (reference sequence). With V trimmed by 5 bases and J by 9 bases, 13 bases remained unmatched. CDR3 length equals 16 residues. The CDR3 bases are TGTGCCAGCAGCCATACAAGCACAGGGGAATTTTCACCCCTCCACTTT. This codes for CASSHTSTGEFSPLHF.

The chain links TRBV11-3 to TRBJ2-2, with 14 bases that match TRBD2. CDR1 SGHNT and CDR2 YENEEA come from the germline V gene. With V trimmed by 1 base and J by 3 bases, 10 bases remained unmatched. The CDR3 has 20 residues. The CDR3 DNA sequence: TGTGCCAGCAGCTTAGCACCGGGACTAGCGGGAGTCGAGGACACCGGGGAGCTGTTTTTT. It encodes CASSLAPGLAGVEDTGELFF.

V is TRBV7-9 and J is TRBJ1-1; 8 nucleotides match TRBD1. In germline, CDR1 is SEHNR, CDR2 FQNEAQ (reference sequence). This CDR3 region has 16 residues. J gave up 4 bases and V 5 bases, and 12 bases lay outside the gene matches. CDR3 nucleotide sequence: TGTGCCAGCAGCCTTAGGACAGGGAACGTCGGCACTGAAGCTTTCTTT. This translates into CASSLRTGNVGTEAFF. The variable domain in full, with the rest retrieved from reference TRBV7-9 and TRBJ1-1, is DTGVSQNPRHKITKRGQNVTFRCDPISEHNRLYWYRQTLGQGPEFLTYFQNEAQLEKSRLLSDRFSAERPKGSFSTLEIQRTEQGDSAMYLCASSLRTGNVGTEAFFGQGTRLTVV.

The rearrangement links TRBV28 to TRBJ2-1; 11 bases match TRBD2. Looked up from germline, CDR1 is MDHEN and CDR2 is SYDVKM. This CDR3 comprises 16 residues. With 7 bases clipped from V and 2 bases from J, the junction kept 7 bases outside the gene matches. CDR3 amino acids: CASTYSGRDTYNEQFF. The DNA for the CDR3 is TGTGCCAGCACCTATAGCGGGAGGGATACCTACAATGAGCAGTTCTTC.

CDR3 protein: CASSQGQQTLTGELFF. The DNA of the CDR3 is TGCGCCAGCAGCCAAGGACAGCAAACCCTTACCGGGGAGCTGTTTTTT. The chain combines TRBV4-3 with TRBJ2-2; TRBD1 is a possible D gene (5 bases). Germline CDR1 LGHNA, CDR2 YSLEER. There are 16 residues in the CDR3. The V and J ends lost 1 base and 5 bases respectively, with 14 bases between them.

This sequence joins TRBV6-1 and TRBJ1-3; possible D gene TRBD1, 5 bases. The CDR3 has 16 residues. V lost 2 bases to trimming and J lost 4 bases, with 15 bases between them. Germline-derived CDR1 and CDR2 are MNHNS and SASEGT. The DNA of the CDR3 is TGTGCCAGCAGTGAAAGGGCACGGCAGGGAGGAAACACCATATATTTT. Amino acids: CASSERARQGGNTIYF.

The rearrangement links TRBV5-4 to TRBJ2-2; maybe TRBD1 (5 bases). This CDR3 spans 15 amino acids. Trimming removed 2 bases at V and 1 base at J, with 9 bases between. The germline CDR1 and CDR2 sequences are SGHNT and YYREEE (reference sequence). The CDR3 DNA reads TGTGCCAGCAGCTTAAGAGACAGGAACACCGGGGAGCTGTTTTTT. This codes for CASSLRDRNTGELFF.

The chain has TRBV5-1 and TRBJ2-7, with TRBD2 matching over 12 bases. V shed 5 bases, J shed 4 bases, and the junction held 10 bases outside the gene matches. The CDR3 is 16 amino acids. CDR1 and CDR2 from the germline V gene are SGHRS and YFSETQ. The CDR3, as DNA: TGCGCCAGCAGTTTTGGGGCTAGCGGGAGGGTTTACGAGCAGTACTTC. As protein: CASSFGASGRVYEQYF.

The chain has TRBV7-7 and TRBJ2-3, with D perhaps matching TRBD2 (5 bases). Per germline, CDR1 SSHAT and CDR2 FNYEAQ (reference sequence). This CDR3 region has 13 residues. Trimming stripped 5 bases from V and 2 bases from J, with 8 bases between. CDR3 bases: TGTGCCAGCAGCGGAGGAGACACAGATACGCAGTATTTT. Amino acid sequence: CASSGGDTDTQYF. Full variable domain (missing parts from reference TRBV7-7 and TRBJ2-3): GAGVSQSPRYKVTKRGQDVTLRCDPISSHATLYWYQQALGQGPEFLTYFNYEAQPDKSGLPSDRFSAERPEGSISTLTIQRTEQRDSAMYRCASSGGDTDTQYFGPGTRLTVL.

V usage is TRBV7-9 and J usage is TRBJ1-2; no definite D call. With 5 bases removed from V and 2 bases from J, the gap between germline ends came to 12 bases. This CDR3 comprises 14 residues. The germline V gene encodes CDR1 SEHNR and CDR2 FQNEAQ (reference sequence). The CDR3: CASSPPLLNYGYTF. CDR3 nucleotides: TGTGCCAGCAGCCCCCCCCTGCTAAACTATGGCTACACCTTC.

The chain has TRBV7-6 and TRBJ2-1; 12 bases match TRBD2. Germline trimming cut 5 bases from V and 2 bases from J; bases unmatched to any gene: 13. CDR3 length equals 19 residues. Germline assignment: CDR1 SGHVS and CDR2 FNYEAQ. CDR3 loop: CASSPEAGGLAGAYNEQFF. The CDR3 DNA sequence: TGTGCCAGCAGCCCCGAAGCCGGGGGACTAGCGGGTGCCTACAATGAGCAGTTCTTC.

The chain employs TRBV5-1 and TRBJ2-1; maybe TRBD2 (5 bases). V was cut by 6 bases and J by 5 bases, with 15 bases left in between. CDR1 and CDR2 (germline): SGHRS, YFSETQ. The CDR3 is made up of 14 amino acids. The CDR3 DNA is TGCGCCAGCAATCCGGGAACAGAAGACAATGAGCAGTTCTTC. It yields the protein CASNPGTEDNEQFF.

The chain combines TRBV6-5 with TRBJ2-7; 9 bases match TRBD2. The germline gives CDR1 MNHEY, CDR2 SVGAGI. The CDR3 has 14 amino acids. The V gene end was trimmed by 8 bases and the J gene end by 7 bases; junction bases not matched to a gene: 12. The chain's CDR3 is CASQGWAGGGEQYF. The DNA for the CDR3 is TGTGCCAGCCAGGGCTGGGCGGGAGGGGGAGAGCAGTACTTC.

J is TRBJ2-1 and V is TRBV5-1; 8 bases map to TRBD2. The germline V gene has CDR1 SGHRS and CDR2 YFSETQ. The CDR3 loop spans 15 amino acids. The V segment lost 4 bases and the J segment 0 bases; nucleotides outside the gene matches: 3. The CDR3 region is CASSVSGSSYNEQFF. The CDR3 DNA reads TGCGCCAGCAGCGTAAGCGGGAGCTCCTACAATGAGCAGTTCTTC.

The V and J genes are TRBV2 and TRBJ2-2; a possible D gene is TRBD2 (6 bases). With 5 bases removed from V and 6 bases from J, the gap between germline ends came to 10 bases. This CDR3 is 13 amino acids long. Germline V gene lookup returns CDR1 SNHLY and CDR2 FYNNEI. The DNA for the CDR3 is TGTGCCAGCAGTTTGGAGGGGCCCGGGGAGCTGTTTTTT. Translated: CASSLEGPGELFF.

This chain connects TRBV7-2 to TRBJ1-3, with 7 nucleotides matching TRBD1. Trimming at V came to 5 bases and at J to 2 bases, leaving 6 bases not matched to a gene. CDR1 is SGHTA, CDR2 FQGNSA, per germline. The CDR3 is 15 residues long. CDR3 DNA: TGTGCCAGCAGCCCATCGACAGGGACTGGAAACACCATATATTTT. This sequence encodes CASSPSTGTGNTIYF.

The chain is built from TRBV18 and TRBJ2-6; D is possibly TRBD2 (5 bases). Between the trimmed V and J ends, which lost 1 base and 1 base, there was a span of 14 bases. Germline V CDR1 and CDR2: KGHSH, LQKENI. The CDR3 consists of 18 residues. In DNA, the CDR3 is TGTGCCAGCTCACCACTTGGAGCCCCGGGGTCTGGGGCCAACGTCCTGACTTTC. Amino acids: CASSPLGAPGSGANVLTF.

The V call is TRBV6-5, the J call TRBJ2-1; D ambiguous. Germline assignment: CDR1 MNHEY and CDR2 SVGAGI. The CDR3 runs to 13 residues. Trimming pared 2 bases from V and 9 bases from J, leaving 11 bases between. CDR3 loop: CASSYEHFREQFF. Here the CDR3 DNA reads TGTGCCAGCAGTTACGAACATTTTCGTGAGCAGTTCTTC.

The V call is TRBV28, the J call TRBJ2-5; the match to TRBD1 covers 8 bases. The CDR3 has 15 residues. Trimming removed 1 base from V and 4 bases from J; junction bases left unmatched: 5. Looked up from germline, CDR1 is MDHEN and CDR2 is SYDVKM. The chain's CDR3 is CASSLFQGAGETQYF. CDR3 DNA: TGTGCCAGCAGTTTATTCCAGGGGGCTGGAGAGACCCAGTACTTC.

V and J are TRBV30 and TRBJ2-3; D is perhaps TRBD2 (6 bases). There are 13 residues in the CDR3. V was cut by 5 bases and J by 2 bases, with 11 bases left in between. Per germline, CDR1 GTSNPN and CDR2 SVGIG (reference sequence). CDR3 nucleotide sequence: TGTGCCTGGGGAGGGCTCTACACAGATACGCAGTATTTT. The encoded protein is CAWGGLYTDTQYF.

CDR3 sequence (DNA): TGTGCCAGCAGCTGGCGGGACGAGCAGTACTTC. This gives the protein CASSWRDEQYF. The J gene is TRBJ2-7, the V gene TRBV7-9, with D perhaps matching TRBD2 (5 bases). V shed 4 bases and J shed 5 bases, with 6 bases lying between them. Germline CDR1 reads SEHNR; CDR2 reads FQNEAQ (reference sequence). This CDR3 contains 11 residues.

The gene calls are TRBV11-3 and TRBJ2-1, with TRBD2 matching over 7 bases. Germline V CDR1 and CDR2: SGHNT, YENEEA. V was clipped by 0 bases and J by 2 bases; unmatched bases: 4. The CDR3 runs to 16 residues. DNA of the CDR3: TGTGCCAGCAGCTTAGACGGACTAGGGACCTACAATGAGCAGTTCTTC. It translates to CASSLDGLGTYNEQFF.

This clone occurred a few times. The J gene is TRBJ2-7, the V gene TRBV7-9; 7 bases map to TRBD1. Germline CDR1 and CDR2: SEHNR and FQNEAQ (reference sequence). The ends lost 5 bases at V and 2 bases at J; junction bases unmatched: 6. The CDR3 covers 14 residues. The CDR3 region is CASSHRQGPYEQYF. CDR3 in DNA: TGTGCCAGCAGCCATAGACAGGGACCCTACGAGCAGTACTTC.

Here the CDR3 DNA reads TGTGCCAGCAGCTTCCAGGGGGGTCAGCCCCAGCATTTT. This translates into CASSFQGGQPQHF. The chain combines TRBV7-9 with TRBJ1-5; 7 nucleotides match TRBD1. Germline CDR1 is SEHNR and CDR2 is FQNEAQ (reference sequence). Trimming removed 3 bases from V and 6 bases from J; junction bases left unmatched: 2. This CDR3 comprises 13 residues. Full variable domain (rest looked up from reference TRBV7-9 and TRBJ1-5): DTGVSQNPRHKITKRGQNVTFRCDPISEHNRLYWYRQTLGQGPEFLTYFQNEAQLEKSRLLSDRFSAERPKGSFSTLEIQRTEQGDSAMYLCASSFQGGQPQHFGDGTRLSIL.

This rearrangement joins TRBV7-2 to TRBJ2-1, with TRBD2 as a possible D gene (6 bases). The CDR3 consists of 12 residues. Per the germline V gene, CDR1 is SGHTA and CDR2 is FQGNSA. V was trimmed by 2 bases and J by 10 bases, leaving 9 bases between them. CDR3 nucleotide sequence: TGTGCCAGCAGCTTACAACTAGCCGAGCAGTTCTTC. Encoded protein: CASSLQLAEQFF.

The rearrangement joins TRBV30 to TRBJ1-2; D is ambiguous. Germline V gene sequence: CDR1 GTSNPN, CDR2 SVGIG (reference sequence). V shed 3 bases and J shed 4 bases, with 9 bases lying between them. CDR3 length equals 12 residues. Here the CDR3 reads CAWSQQLYGYTF. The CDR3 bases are TGTGCCTGGAGCCAACAGCTCTATGGCTACACCTTC. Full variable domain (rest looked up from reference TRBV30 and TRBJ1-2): SQTIHQWPATLVQPVGSPLSLECTVEGTSNPNLYWYRQAAGRGLQLLFYSVGIGQISSEVPQNLSASRPQDRQFILSSKKLLLSDSGFYLCAWSQQLYGYTFGSGTRLTVV.

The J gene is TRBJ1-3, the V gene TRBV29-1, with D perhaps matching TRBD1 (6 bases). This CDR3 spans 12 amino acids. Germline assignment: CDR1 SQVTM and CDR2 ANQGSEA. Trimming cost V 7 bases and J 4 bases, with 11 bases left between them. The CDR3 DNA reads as TGCAGCGGCACAGGGTCAGGAAACACCATATATTTT. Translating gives CSGTGSGNTIYF.

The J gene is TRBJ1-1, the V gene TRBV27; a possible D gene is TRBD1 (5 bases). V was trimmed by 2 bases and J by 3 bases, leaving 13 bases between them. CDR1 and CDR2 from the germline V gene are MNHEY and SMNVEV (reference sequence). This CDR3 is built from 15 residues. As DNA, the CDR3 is TGTGCCAGCAGTTTAATACCCAGGGCGCACACTGAAGCTTTCTTT. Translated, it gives CASSLIPRAHTEAFF.

Here the CDR3 DNA reads TGTGCCACCAGCCGTAGCAATCAGCCCCAGCATTTT. It translates to CATSRSNQPQHF. This chain uses TRBV15 with TRBJ1-5; D not resolved. The CDR3 covers 12 residues. V was shortened by 5 bases and J by 0 bases, with 2 bases between the two germline ends. CDR1 is LNHNV and CDR2 is YYDKDF in the germline V gene (reference sequence).

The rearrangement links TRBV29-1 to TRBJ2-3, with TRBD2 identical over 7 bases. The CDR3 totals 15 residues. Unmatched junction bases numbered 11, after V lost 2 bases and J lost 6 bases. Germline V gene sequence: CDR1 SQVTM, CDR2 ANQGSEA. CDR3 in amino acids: CSVELAGRGSDTQYF. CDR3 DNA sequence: TGCAGCGTTGAACTGGCGGGGAGGGGTTCGGATACGCAGTATTTT.

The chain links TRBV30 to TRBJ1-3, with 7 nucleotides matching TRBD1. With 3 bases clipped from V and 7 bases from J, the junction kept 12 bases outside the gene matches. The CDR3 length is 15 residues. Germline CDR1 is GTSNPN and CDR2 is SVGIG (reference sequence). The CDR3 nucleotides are TGTGCCTGGAGCACAGAGACAGGGTCCAGGAACACCATATATTTT. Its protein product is CAWSTETGSRNTIYF.

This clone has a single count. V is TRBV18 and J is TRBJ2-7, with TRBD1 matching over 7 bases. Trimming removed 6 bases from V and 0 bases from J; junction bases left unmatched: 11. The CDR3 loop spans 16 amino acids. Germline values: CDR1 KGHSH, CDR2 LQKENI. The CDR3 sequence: CASSVGQASSSYEQYF. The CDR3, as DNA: TGTGCCAGCTCGGTCGGACAGGCCTCCAGCTCCTACGAGCAGTACTTC.